Listed below are T cell receptor beta chains from one sample, sequenced in a study of blood T cell repertoires in COVID-19. The table came from immunoSEQ multiplex PCR; TCRdb's copy has only in-frame clones and leaves some out. The sample lists roughly 200,000 clones; over 70% were seen once. Sequenced sample: peripheral blood. The source is a middle-aged man with active or convalescent COVID-19. Each CDR3 is given with its conserved first and last residue. D genes are given only for firm matches. Rows give clone size only sometimes, using once, few, many, or a class for an expanded clone.

abundance: few; j_gene: TRBJ2-1; v_gene: TRBV25-1; d_gene: NA; len: 14; CDR3aa: CASSQDRRSNEQFF; CDR3nt: TGTGCCAGCAGTCAAGACAGGCGGAGCAATGAGCAGTTCTTC
abundance: NA; j_gene: TRBJ2-5; v_gene: TRBV19; d_gene: NA; len: 13; CDR3aa: CASSILIGETQYF; CDR3nt: TGTGCCAGTAGTATCCTAATCGGGGAGACCCAGTACTTC
abundance: NA; j_gene: TRBJ1-3; v_gene: TRBV5-4; d_gene: NA; len: 15; CDR3aa: CASSLQGIPGNTIYF; CDR3nt: TGTGCCAGCAGCTTGCAGGGAATCCCTGGAAACACCATATATTTT
abundance: NA; j_gene: TRBJ2-7; v_gene: TRBV25-1; d_gene: TRBD1; len: 15; CDR3aa: CASSPRTGVSYEQYF; CDR3nt: TGTGCCAGCAGTCCCCGGACAGGCGTCTCCTACGAGCAGTACTTC
abundance: NA; j_gene: TRBJ1-1; v_gene: TRBV5-6; d_gene: NA; len: 13; CDR3aa: CASSLRQGTEAFF; CDR3nt: TGTGCCAGCAGCTTGAGGCAGGGCACTGAAGCTTTCTTT
abundance: NA; j_gene: TRBJ1-1; v_gene: TRBV18; d_gene: NA; len: 14; CDR3aa: CASSMDRLNTEAFF; CDR3nt: TGTGCCAGCTCCATGGACAGATTGAACACTGAAGCTTTCTTT
abundance: NA; j_gene: TRBJ1-2; v_gene: TRBV2; d_gene: NA; len: 13; CDR3aa: CASSRGRDQGYTF; CDR3nt: TGTGCCAGCAGTCGTGGTCGCGATCAAGGCTACACCTTC
abundance: once; j_gene: TRBJ2-3; v_gene: TRBV30; d_gene: NA; len: 11; CDR3aa: CAWGITDTQYF; CDR3nt: TGTGCCTGGGGTATCACAGATACGCAGTATTTT
abundance: NA; j_gene: TRBJ2-7; v_gene: TRBV14; d_gene: TRBD1; len: 15; CDR3aa: CASSPAGQGGYEQYF; CDR3nt: TGTGCCAGCAGCCCTGCCGGACAGGGAGGCTACGAGCAGTACTTC
abundance: NA; j_gene: TRBJ2-1; v_gene: TRBV11-3; d_gene: NA; len: 17; CDR3aa: CASSLDLAGNFFNEQFF; CDR3nt: TGTGCCAGCAGCTTAGATTTGGCAGGGAATTTTTTCAATGAGCAGTTCTTC
abundance: NA; j_gene: TRBJ2-1; v_gene: TRBV4-1; d_gene: NA; len: 20; CDR3aa: CASSQVGGFLESGLHNEQFF; CDR3nt: TGCGCCAGCAGCCAAGTAGGAGGGTTTCTCGAATCGGGGCTTCACAATGAGCAGTTCTTC
abundance: few; j_gene: TRBJ1-5; v_gene: TRBV5-3; d_gene: NA; len: 19; CDR3aa: CARSPVPPQGFDGNQPQHF; CDR3nt: TGTGCCAGAAGCCCCGTTCCCCCCCAGGGGTTTGATGGCAATCAGCCCCAGCATTTT
abundance: NA; j_gene: TRBJ2-3; v_gene: TRBV19; d_gene: NA; len: 14; CDR3aa: CASSLTQGTDTQYF; CDR3nt: TGTGCCAGTAGTCTCACACAGGGCACGGATACGCAGTATTTT
abundance: NA; j_gene: TRBJ2-1; v_gene: TRBV11-2; d_gene: TRBD2; len: 15; CDR3aa: CASSGLAGGLNEQFF; CDR3nt: TGTGCCAGCAGCGGTCTAGCGGGAGGTCTCAATGAGCAGTTCTTC
abundance: NA; j_gene: TRBJ2-2; v_gene: TRBV5-4; d_gene: TRBD1; len: 17; CDR3aa: CASSPDGTGGRTGELFF; CDR3nt: TGTGCCAGCAGCCCGGACGGGACAGGGGGCAGGACCGGGGAGCTGTTTTTT
abundance: few; j_gene: TRBJ2-7; v_gene: TRBV7-9; d_gene: NA; len: 15; CDR3aa: CASSLITTGFYEQYF; CDR3nt: TGTGCCAGCAGCCTAATTACGACAGGTTTCTACGAGCAGTACTTC
abundance: NA; j_gene: TRBJ1-2; v_gene: TRBV5-5; d_gene: TRBD1; len: 14; CDR3aa: CASSLGQGADGYTF; CDR3nt: TGTGCCAGCAGCCTGGGACAGGGGGCAGATGGCTACACCTTC
abundance: NA; j_gene: TRBJ1-4; v_gene: TRBV20-1; d_gene: TRBD1; len: 14; CDR3aa: CSASWDSKNEKLFF; CDR3nt: TGCAGTGCTAGTTGGGACAGCAAAAATGAAAAACTGTTTTTT
abundance: NA; j_gene: TRBJ1-6; v_gene: TRBV5-8; d_gene: NA; len: 13; CDR3aa: CASSLQGIPPLHF; CDR3nt: TGTGCCAGCAGCTTACAGGGAATCCCACCCCTCCACTTT
abundance: NA; j_gene: TRBJ1-5; v_gene: TRBV6-5; d_gene: NA; len: 12; CDR3aa: CASRGGNQPQHF; CDR3nt: TGTGCCAGCAGGGGCGGCAATCAGCCCCAGCATTTT
abundance: NA; j_gene: TRBJ2-2; v_gene: TRBV9; d_gene: NA; len: 14; CDR3aa: CASSVTPIPGELFF; CDR3nt: TGTGCCAGCAGCGTCACTCCTATTCCCGGGGAGCTGTTTTTT
abundance: NA; j_gene: TRBJ2-3; v_gene: TRBV10-3; d_gene: TRBD2; len: 16; CDR3aa: CAISESSGRATDTQYF; CDR3nt: TGTGCCATCAGTGAGTCGAGCGGGAGGGCCACAGATACGCAGTATTTT
abundance: NA; j_gene: TRBJ2-2; v_gene: TRBV6-2/TRBV6-3; d_gene: TRBD2; len: 17; CDR3aa: CASSPGLAGVNTGELFF; CDR3nt: TGTGCCAGCAGTCCCGGACTAGCGGGAGTGAACACCGGGGAGCTGTTTTTT
abundance: NA; j_gene: TRBJ1-5; v_gene: TRBV4-2; d_gene: TRBD1; len: 16; CDR3aa: CASSHGDRSSNQPQHF; CDR3nt: TGTGCCAGCAGCCACGGGGACAGAAGTTCCAATCAGCCCCAGCATTTT
abundance: once; j_gene: TRBJ1-3; v_gene: TRBV30; d_gene: TRBD1; len: 14; CDR3aa: CASKTGLTGNTIYF; CDR3nt: TGTGCCTCTAAGACAGGGCTAACTGGAAACACCATATATTTT
abundance: NA; j_gene: TRBJ1-3; v_gene: TRBV9; d_gene: TRBD1; len: 17; CDR3aa: CASSVQGAASAGNTIYF; CDR3nt: TGTGCCAGCAGCGTCCAGGGGGCGGCGTCTGCGGGAAACACCATATATTTT
abundance: NA; j_gene: TRBJ2-3; v_gene: TRBV10-3; d_gene: TRBD2; len: 16; CDR3aa: CAISELAAKGTDTQYF; CDR3nt: TGTGCCATCAGTGAACTAGCGGCCAAGGGCACAGATACGCAGTATTTT
abundance: NA; j_gene: TRBJ1-6; v_gene: TRBV19; d_gene: NA; len: 16; CDR3aa: CASSLITSSSNSPLHF; CDR3nt: TGTGCCAGTAGCCTCATTACAAGTTCCTCTAATTCACCCCTCCACTTT
abundance: NA; j_gene: TRBJ2-1; v_gene: TRBV18; d_gene: NA; len: 13; CDR3aa: CASSPPRENEQFF; CDR3nt: TGTGCCAGCTCACCGCCTCGGGAAAATGAGCAGTTCTTC
abundance: once; j_gene: TRBJ2-1; v_gene: TRBV5-4; d_gene: TRBD1; len: 15; CDR3aa: CASSRPGQEYNEQFF; CDR3nt: TGTGCCAGCAGCAGACCGGGACAGGAGTACAATGAGCAGTTCTTC
abundance: NA; j_gene: TRBJ2-5; v_gene: TRBV5-1; d_gene: TRBD2; len: 14; CDR3aa: CASSLTSGQETQYF; CDR3nt: TGCGCCAGCAGCTTGACTAGCGGTCAAGAGACCCAGTACTTC
abundance: NA; j_gene: TRBJ1-5; v_gene: TRBV6-5; d_gene: NA; len: 15; CDR3aa: CASSSLGGSNQPQHF; CDR3nt: TGTGCCAGCAGTTCGCTCGGGGGTAGCAATCAGCCCCAGCATTTT
abundance: NA; j_gene: TRBJ2-7; v_gene: TRBV4-1; d_gene: TRBD1; len: 15; CDR3aa: CASSPDRLPSYEQYF; CDR3nt: TGCGCCAGCAGCCCGGACAGGCTCCCCTCCTACGAGCAGTACTTC
abundance: few; j_gene: TRBJ2-2; v_gene: TRBV5-4; d_gene: TRBD1; len: 15; CDR3aa: CASSRQGVWNGELFF; CDR3nt: TGTGCCAGCAGCAGACAGGGGGTTTGGAACGGGGAGCTGTTTTTT
abundance: NA; j_gene: TRBJ2-1; v_gene: TRBV4-1; d_gene: TRBD1; len: 15; CDR3aa: CASSHIGTGVNEQFF; CDR3nt: TGCGCCAGCAGCCATATCGGGACAGGGGTCAATGAGCAGTTCTTC
abundance: NA; j_gene: TRBJ1-2; v_gene: TRBV25-1; d_gene: NA; len: 14; CDR3aa: CASSGTEIRYGYTF; CDR3nt: TGTGCCAGCAGTGGTACAGAGATTCGTTATGGCTACACCTTC
abundance: NA; j_gene: TRBJ1-1; v_gene: TRBV27; d_gene: NA; len: 15; CDR3aa: CASSLRSGEGTEAFF; CDR3nt: TGTGCCAGCAGTTTACGGTCGGGGGAAGGCACTGAAGCTTTCTTT
abundance: once; j_gene: TRBJ1-4; v_gene: TRBV30; d_gene: NA; len: 14; CDR3aa: CAWTYRAKGEKLFF; CDR3nt: TGTGCCTGGACCTACAGGGCCAAGGGTGAAAAACTGTTTTTT
abundance: NA; j_gene: TRBJ1-4; v_gene: TRBV3-1/TRBV3-2; d_gene: NA; len: 15; CDR3aa: CASSQQHRGGEKLFF; CDR3nt: TGTGCCAGCAGCCAACAACACCGCGGGGGTGAAAAACTGTTTTTT
abundance: NA; j_gene: TRBJ2-2; v_gene: TRBV18; d_gene: NA; len: 15; CDR3aa: CASSPSSDNFGELFF; CDR3nt: TGTGCCAGCTCACCCTCCTCGGACAATTTCGGGGAGCTGTTTTTT
abundance: NA; j_gene: TRBJ2-7; v_gene: TRBV25-1; d_gene: NA; len: 13; CDR3aa: CASSETEGYEQYF; CDR3nt: TGTGCCAGCAGTGAAACGGAGGGATACGAGCAGTACTTC
abundance: NA; j_gene: TRBJ2-1; v_gene: TRBV19; d_gene: TRBD1; len: 13; CDR3aa: CASGTGSIDEQFF; CDR3nt: TGTGCCAGTGGGACAGGGAGTATCGATGAGCAGTTCTTC
abundance: NA; j_gene: TRBJ2-1; v_gene: TRBV28; d_gene: NA; len: 13; CDR3aa: CASSSTTEYEQFF; CDR3nt: TGTGCCAGCAGTTCGACGACTGAGTATGAGCAGTTCTTC
abundance: NA; j_gene: TRBJ2-7; v_gene: TRBV2; d_gene: TRBD2; len: 18; CDR3aa: CASRHPSGDQKVPYEQYF; CDR3nt: TGTGCCAGCAGACACCCTAGCGGGGATCAAAAAGTACCCTACGAGCAGTACTTC
abundance: NA; j_gene: TRBJ2-1; v_gene: TRBV24-1; d_gene: NA; len: 15; CDR3aa: CATSPQGPSYNEQFF; CDR3nt: TGTGCCACCAGCCCACAGGGTCCATCCTACAATGAGCAGTTCTTC
abundance: NA; j_gene: TRBJ1-2; v_gene: TRBV28; d_gene: NA; len: 14; CDR3aa: CASSLGQGNYGYTF; CDR3nt: TGTGCCAGCAGCTTGGGACAAGGAAACTATGGCTACACCTTC
abundance: NA; j_gene: TRBJ2-2; v_gene: TRBV10-1; d_gene: NA; len: 17; CDR3aa: CASSESMGARDTGELFF; CDR3nt: TGCGCCAGCAGTGAGTCGATGGGGGCTAGGGACACCGGGGAGCTGTTTTTT
abundance: NA; j_gene: TRBJ1-2; v_gene: TRBV6-1; d_gene: NA; len: 14; CDR3aa: CASSEVALGSGYTF; CDR3nt: TGTGCCAGCAGTGAAGTAGCACTAGGAAGTGGCTACACCTTC
abundance: once; j_gene: TRBJ1-4; v_gene: TRBV19; d_gene: NA; len: 15; CDR3aa: CASIRGGTTNEKLFF; CDR3nt: TGTGCTTCAATAAGGGGCGGAACAACTAATGAAAAACTGTTTTTT
abundance: NA; j_gene: TRBJ2-1; v_gene: TRBV27; d_gene: TRBD1; len: 13; CDR3aa: CASTPTGYNEQFF; CDR3nt: TGTGCCAGCACCCCGACAGGGTACAATGAGCAGTTCTTC
abundance: NA; j_gene: TRBJ1-3; v_gene: TRBV5-4; d_gene: TRBD1; len: 15; CDR3aa: CASSLGTGSGNTIYF; CDR3nt: TGTGCCAGCAGCTTAGGGACAGGGTCTGGAAACACCATATATTTT